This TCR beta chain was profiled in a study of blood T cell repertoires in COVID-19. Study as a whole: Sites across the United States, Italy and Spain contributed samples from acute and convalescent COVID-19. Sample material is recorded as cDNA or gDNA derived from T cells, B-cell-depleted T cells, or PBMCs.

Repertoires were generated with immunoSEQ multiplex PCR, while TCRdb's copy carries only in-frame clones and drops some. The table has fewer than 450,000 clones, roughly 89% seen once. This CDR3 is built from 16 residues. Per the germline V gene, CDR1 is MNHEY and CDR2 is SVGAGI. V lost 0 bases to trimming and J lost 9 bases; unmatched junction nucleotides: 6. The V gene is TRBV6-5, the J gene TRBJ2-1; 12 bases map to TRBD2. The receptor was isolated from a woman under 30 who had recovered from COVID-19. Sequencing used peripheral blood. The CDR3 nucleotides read TGTGCCAGCAGTTACTCGGCTAGCGGGAGGGTAGCTGAGCAGTTCTTC. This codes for CASSYSASGRVAEQFF.